This record covers a single T cell receptor beta chain. The data are from a study of T cells expressing NK-cell markers. Germline-derived CDR1 and CDR2 are MNHNS and SASEGT. The CDR3 spans 14 residues. TCRdb re-called the 5' RACE reads and shows each CDR3 protein once, DNA omitted. The sample data list 500,000 or so distinct CDR3 sequences. The TCR sequence derives from a man between 18 and 29 years old in good health. The chain employs TRBV6-1 and TRBJ1-1; the TCRdb D gene call, TRBD1, has no DNA to confirm it. Sequencing input: blood T cells: a sorted CD56 or NKG2C T cell subset, CD4+ or CD8+ T cells, or bulk PBMC T cells (not recorded which). The CDR3: CASRVPGTITEAFF.